Listed here are 27 T cell receptor beta chains from one sample, sequenced in a study of Ad26.COV2.S vaccination and SARS-CoV-2 variants (dated by TCRdb to 2020 to 2023). Library construction relied on the immunoSEQ multiplex PCR assay. TCRdb retrieved this table from immuneACCESS and kept in-frame rearrangements only. Not all clones are present; in checked studies, unresolved V genes account for under half, and no reason is known for the remainder. For this sample there are about 350,000 clones; roughly 89% appear just once. The ten largest make up about 5% of the sample. Reading the label with the study, this specimen's treatment or condition is: roughly 19 received Ad26.COV2.S at low or high dose, single or two shots; 5 received placebo; per-sample allocation not given. For vaccine and placebo recipients, the sequenced repertoires came from samples collected on day 63 after the first injection.

The source material was peripheral blood, sampled in a trial of Ad26.COV2.S vaccine versus placebo. The receptors were gathered from a person aged 18-65 years who received the Ad26.COV2.S COVID-19 vaccine or a placebo.

This chain uses TRBV11-1 with TRBJ1-2; D perhaps matches TRBD1 (5 bases). CDR3 length: 15 amino acids. V was trimmed by 1 base and J by 4 bases, leaving 13 bases between them. Germline CDR1 reads SGHAT; CDR2 reads FQDESV (reference sequence). The CDR3 reads CASSLDLGTAYGYTF. The DNA for the CDR3 is TGTGCCAGCAGCTTAGACCTGGGGACGGCCTATGGCTACACCTTC.

The gene calls are TRBV19 and TRBJ1-5, with D tentatively TRBD1 (5 bases). Trimming took off 6 bases at V and 2 bases at J, with 20 bases between the two ends. From germline, CDR1 is LNHDA and CDR2 SQIVND (reference sequence). The CDR3 extends over 17 amino acids. The DNA of the CDR3 is TGTGCCAGTAGGCGGGACGGCGGGGCTGGTGGCAATCAGCCCCAGCATTTT. Translation gives CASRRDGGAGGNQPQHF.

The chain recombines TRBV6-6 with TRBJ2-2; D is unresolved. CDR1 is MNHNY and CDR2 is SVGAGI in the germline V gene (reference sequence). CDR3 length: 14 amino acids. V dropped 0 bases and J dropped 0 bases, with 2 bases sitting between them. The CDR3 nucleotides read TGTGCCAGCAGTTACTCACCGAACACCGGGGAGCTGTTTTTT. Protein product: CASSYSPNTGELFF.

The chain couples TRBV29-1 to TRBJ2-4; D not certain. CDR1 is SQVTM, CDR2 ANQGSEA, per germline. The CDR3 is 12 amino acids. Trimming left V 3 bases short and J 10 bases short, with 13 bases between. The CDR3 here is CSVDRADGIQYF. In DNA, the CDR3 is TGCAGCGTTGACAGAGCTGACGGTATTCAGTACTTC. The complete variable domain, with remaining parts taken from reference TRBV29-1 and TRBJ2-4, reads SAVISQKPSRDICQRGTSLTIQCQVDSQVTMMFWYRQQPGQSLTLIATANQGSEATYESGFVIDKFPISRPNLTFSTLTVSNMSPEDSSIYLCSVDRADGIQYFGAGTRLSVL.

This clone has a single count. The chain joins TRBV29-1 to TRBJ2-1; TRBD2 matches 11 bases. The germline gives CDR1 SQVTM, CDR2 ANQGSEA. There are 17 residues in the CDR3. Trimming removed 5 bases from V and 0 bases from J; junction bases left unmatched: 9. The CDR3 DNA is TGCAGCGTTCAGGGACTAGCGGACATGAGCTCCTACAATGAGCAGTTCTTC. It is translated as CSVQGLADMSSYNEQFF.

The J gene is TRBJ2-1, the V gene TRBV7-9; D remains ambiguous. CDR3 length equals 14 residues. Germline V gives CDR1 SEHNR, CDR2 FQNEAQ (reference sequence). Trimming took 5 bases from V and 4 from J, leaving 12 bases between them. The CDR3 is CASSIQETYNEQFF. In nucleotides, the CDR3 is TGTGCCAGCAGCATACAAGAGACATACAATGAGCAGTTCTTC.

This clone was seen only a few times. This chain links TRBV12-3 or TRBV12-4 with TRBJ1-2, with 7 bases that match TRBD1. This CDR3 comprises 13 residues. J was trimmed by 4 bases and V by 1 base; bases with no gene match: 0. The CDR3 region has the DNA TGTGCCAGCAGTTTAGGGGACAGCTATGGCTACACCTTC. This sequence encodes CASSLGDSYGYTF.

V is TRBV7-2 and J is TRBJ2-3; 9 nucleotides match TRBD2. The CDR3 is made up of 17 amino acids. J gave up 2 bases and V 1 base, and 7 bases lay outside the gene matches. Per the germline V gene, CDR1 is SGHTA and CDR2 is FQGNSA. CDR3 amino acids: CASSLGVSGGLTDTQYF. For the CDR3, the DNA is TGTGCCAGCAGCTTAGGGGTTAGCGGGGGTCTCACAGATACGCAGTATTTT. Full variable domain (remainder filled in from reference TRBV7-2 and TRBJ2-3): GAGVSQSPSNKVTEKGKDVELRCDPISGHTALYWYRQSLGQGLEFLIYFQGNSAPDKSGLPSDRFSAERTGGSVSTLTIQRTQQEDSAVYLCASSLGVSGGLTDTQYFGPGTRLTVL.

This sequence joins TRBV10-2 and TRBJ2-3; D remains ambiguous. From germline, CDR1 is WSHSY and CDR2 SAAADI. Trimming removed 7 bases at V and 1 base at J, with 15 bases between. The CDR3 extends over 15 amino acids. The CDR3 here is CASTSGRLGTDTQYF. The CDR3 region has the DNA TGCGCCAGCACTAGTGGCCGTCTCGGCACAGATACGCAGTATTTT.

V and J are TRBV3-1 (or the pseudogene TRBV3-2) and TRBJ2-1, with 11 positions matching TRBD2. Germline CDR1 is LGHDT and CDR2 is YNNKEL (reference sequence). After removal of 3 bases from V and 2 bases from J, the junction contained 6 bases not matched to a gene. There are 17 residues in the CDR3. CDR3 residues: CASSQGIAGGPYNEQFF. The DNA for the CDR3 is TGTGCCAGCAGCCAGGGCATAGCGGGGGGGCCCTACAATGAGCAGTTCTTC.

The chain links TRBV12-3 or TRBV12-4 to TRBJ2-7; D gene unclear. The V and J ends lost 8 bases and 1 base respectively, with 9 bases between them. The CDR3 is made up of 12 amino acids. The CDR3 spells CASRIASYEQYF. The CDR3 DNA follows: TGTGCCAGCCGCATAGCTTCCTACGAGCAGTACTTC.

The V call is TRBV9, the J call TRBJ1-5; no definite D call. Trimming stripped 3 bases from V and 9 bases from J, with 13 bases between. Germline V CDR1 and CDR2: SGDLS, YYNGEE. The CDR3 is 13 amino acids. CDR3 residues: CASSGGDVGPQHF. In DNA, the CDR3 is TGTGCCAGCAGCGGAGGTGACGTAGGGCCCCAGCATTTT.

This chain links TRBV28 with TRBJ2-7, with a possible D match to TRBD1 (6 bases). Trimming shortened V by 6 bases and J by 9 bases, and 24 bases separated the two germline ends. The length of the CDR3 is 15 residues. Germline V gene lookup returns CDR1 MDHEN and CDR2 SYDVKM. The CDR3: CASSDPGVGMKGQYF. CDR3 nucleotide sequence: TGTGCCAGCAGCGACCCAGGGGTTGGTATGAAGGGGCAGTACTTC. The full variable domain, with the rest looked up from reference TRBV28 and TRBJ2-7, is DVKVTQSSRYLVKRTGEKVFLECVQDMDHENMFWYRQDPGLGLRLIYFSYDVKMKEKGDIPEGYSVSREKKERFSLILESASTNQTSMYLCASSDPGVGMKGQYFGPGTRLTVT.

V usage is TRBV7-8 and J usage is TRBJ2-7; no definite D call. Per the germline V gene, CDR1 is SGHVS and CDR2 is FQNEAQ. The CDR3 spans 11 residues. The germline V and J ends were trimmed by 1 base and 6 bases, with 4 bases remaining between them. The CDR3 nucleotides read TGTGCCAGCAGCTTAGACTCCGAGCAGTACTTC. It codes for CASSLDSEQYF.

Note on this clone: Its ends do not fully match the called genes, so a read error is possible. This sequence joins TRBV18 and TRBJ1-1, with TRBD1 as a possible D gene (5 bases). Germline values: CDR1 KGHSH, CDR2 LQKENI. CDR3 length: 11 residues. The CDR3 loop is CASSPSGTPNF. CDR3 DNA sequence: TGTGCCAGCTCACCATCCGGGACCCCGAACTTT.

V and J are TRBV27 and TRBJ2-1; a weak D match, TRBD2 (5 bases). V lost 4 bases to trimming and J lost 0 bases, with 13 bases between them. This CDR3 is built from 16 residues. From germline, CDR1 is MNHEY and CDR2 SMNVEV (reference sequence). In DNA form, the CDR3 reads TGTGCCAGCAGTTCCTACTCCAGCGGCTCCTACAATGAGCAGTTCTTC. This translates into CASSSYSSGSYNEQFF.

The chain recombines TRBV28 with TRBJ1-5; D is undetermined. The CDR3 totals 12 residues. CDR1 MDHEN and CDR2 SYDVKM come from the germline V gene. V lost 6 bases to trimming and J lost 0 bases, with 3 bases between them. The CDR3 nucleotides are TGTGCCAGCAGAGATAGCAATCAGCCCCAGCATTTT. Translated: CASRDSNQPQHF.

As to this clone: At one of its ends the junction is not consistent with the germline gene, which may arise from a read error. This specimen includes other DNA sequences encoding the same CDR3. The chain couples TRBV18 to TRBJ1-3; D possibly corresponds to TRBD1 (6 bases). The CDR3 contains 14 residues. Germline values: CDR1 KGHSH, CDR2 LQKENI. The CDR3 sequence: CASSPQGSGNTIYF. In DNA, the CDR3 is TGTGCCAGCTCGCCACAGGGCTCTGGAAACACCATATATTTT. The variable domain in full, with the rest retrieved from reference TRBV18 and TRBJ1-3, is NAGVMQNPRHLVRRRGQEARLRCSPMKGHSHVYWYRQLPEEGLKFMVYLQKENIIDESGMPKERFSAEFPKEGPSILRIQQVVRGDSAAYFCASSPQGSGNTIYFGEGSWLTVV.

This chain links TRBV2 with TRBJ2-7; D is unclear. V was clipped by 2 bases and J by 0 bases, with 14 bases between them. This CDR3 has 16 amino acids. The germline CDR1 and CDR2 sequences are SNHLY and FYNNEI. The CDR3 region has the DNA TGTGCCAGCAGTGAACTGGTACTCCCGAGCTCCTACGAGCAGTACTTC. Translating it yields CASSELVLPSSYEQYF.

This clone appeared a single time. The chain couples TRBV19 to TRBJ2-6; D gene uncertain. The V end lost 4 bases, the J end lost 0 bases, and 7 bases lay between the germline ends. The CDR3 is 15 amino acids. CDR1 and CDR2 (germline): LNHDA, SQIVND (reference sequence). The CDR3 spells CASSRQASGANVLTF. CDR3 coding DNA: TGTGCCAGTAGTAGGCAGGCCTCTGGGGCCAACGTCCTGACTTTC.

V usage is TRBV5-1 and J usage is TRBJ2-2; 7 bases are shared with TRBD2. The germline V gene has CDR1 SGHRS and CDR2 YFSETQ. J lost 4 bases, V lost 1 base, and 7 bases had no gene match. The CDR3 length is 16 residues. Here the CDR3 reads CASSLSGGKVTGELFF. CDR3 coding DNA: TGCGCCAGCAGCTTGTCCGGGGGGAAGGTCACCGGGGAGCTGTTTTTT.

The CDR3, as DNA: TGTGCCAGCCGTATTAAATTGAAGGACAGGGCTTGGGGTGGCTACACCTTC. It is translated as CASRIKLKDRAWGGYTF. The chain combines TRBV6-7 with TRBJ1-2, with TRBD1 matching over 8 bases. TRBV6-7 is designated an ORF whose function remains uncertain. The CDR3 runs to 17 residues. V shed 8 bases and J 7 bases; nucleotides not matched to a gene: 21.

The chain has TRBV5-4 and TRBJ2-3; TRBD1 matches at 12 bases. J lost 6 bases, V lost 7 bases, and 12 bases had no gene match. This CDR3 spans 16 amino acids. Germline V gene lookup returns CDR1 SGHNT and CDR2 YYREEE (reference sequence). The DNA for the CDR3 is TGTGCCAGCGGACGAACCGGGACAGGGGGCAGGGATACGCAGTATTTT. Translating gives CASGRTGTGGRDTQYF.

The DNA for the CDR3 is TGTGCCAGCAGGCCAGGGCCTCTTTACAATGAGCAGTTCTTC. Protein product: CASRPGPLYNEQFF. The chain couples TRBV6-5 to TRBJ2-1; D may be TRBD1 (5 bases). Trimming shortened V by 6 bases and J by 4 bases, and 13 bases separated the two germline ends. The CDR3 has 14 amino acids. CDR1 MNHEY and CDR2 SVGAGI come from the germline V gene.

The chain couples TRBV5-5 to TRBJ2-2; possible D gene TRBD2, 6 bases. V gave up 4 bases and J gave up 5 bases, with 18 bases separating them. Germline V gene sequence: CDR1 SGHKS, CDR2 YYEKEE (reference sequence). The CDR3 totals 16 residues. CDR3 nucleotide sequence: TGTGCCAGCAGCCTACACGGGACTCTCGGAACCGGGGAGCTGTTTTTT. Its protein is CASSLHGTLGTGELFF.

The rearrangement joins TRBV11-2 to TRBJ2-2; D is unresolved. The CDR3 totals 15 residues. The V end was cut by 3 bases, the J end by 6 bases, with 14 bases between. Germline CDR1 and CDR2: SGHAT and FQNNGV. CDR3 coding DNA: TGTGCCAGCAGCTTTACTTCATACCCACCCGGGGAGCTGTTTTTT. Amino acid sequence: CASSFTSYPPGELFF.

This chain connects TRBV6-5 to TRBJ1-1, with D tentatively TRBD1 (5 bases). The CDR3 runs to 13 residues. V shed 4 bases and J shed 4 bases, with 10 bases lying between them. Germline-derived CDR1 and CDR2 are MNHEY and SVGAGI. Here the CDR3 reads CASSLRGFTEAFF. In nucleotides, the CDR3 is TGTGCCAGCAGTTTACGGGGGTTCACTGAAGCTTTCTTT.